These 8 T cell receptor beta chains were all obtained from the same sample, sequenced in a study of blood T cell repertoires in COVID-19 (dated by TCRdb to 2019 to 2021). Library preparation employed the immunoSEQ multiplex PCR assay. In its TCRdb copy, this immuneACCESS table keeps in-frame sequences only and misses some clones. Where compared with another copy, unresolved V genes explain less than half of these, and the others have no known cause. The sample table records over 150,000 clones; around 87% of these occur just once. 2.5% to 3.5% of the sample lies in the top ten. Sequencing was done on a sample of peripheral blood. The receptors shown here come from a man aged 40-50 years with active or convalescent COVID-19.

CDR3 DNA: TGTGCCAGCAGCTTAACGTGGACAGGGGGCTTTAATGAGCAGTTCTTC. This translates into CASSLTWTGGFNEQFF. The chain uses TRBV11-3 and TRBJ2-1; 11 bases match TRBD1. The CDR3 sequence is 16 residues long. J gave up 7 bases and V 2 bases, and 7 bases lay outside the gene matches. Per the germline V gene, CDR1 is SGHNT and CDR2 is YENEEA.

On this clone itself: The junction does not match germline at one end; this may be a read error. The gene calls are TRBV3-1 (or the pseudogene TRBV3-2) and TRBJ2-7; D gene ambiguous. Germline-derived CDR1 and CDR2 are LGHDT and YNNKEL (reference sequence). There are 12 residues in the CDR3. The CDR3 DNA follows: TGTGCCAGCAGCCAAGCCCGAGGTCTCAAGTGTTTC. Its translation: CASSQARGLKCF.

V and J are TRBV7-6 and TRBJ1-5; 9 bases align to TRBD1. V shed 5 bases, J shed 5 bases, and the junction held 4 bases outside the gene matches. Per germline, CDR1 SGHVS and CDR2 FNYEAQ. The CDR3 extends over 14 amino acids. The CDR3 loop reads CASSPQGADQPQHF. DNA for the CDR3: TGTGCCAGCAGCCCACAGGGGGCTGATCAGCCCCAGCATTTT.

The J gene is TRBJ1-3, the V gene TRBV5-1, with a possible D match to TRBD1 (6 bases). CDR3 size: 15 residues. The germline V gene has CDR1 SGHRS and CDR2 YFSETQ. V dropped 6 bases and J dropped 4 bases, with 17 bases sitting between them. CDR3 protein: CASTPQQGSGNTIYF. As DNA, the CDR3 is TGCGCCAGCACACCACAACAGGGATCAGGAAACACCATATATTTT.

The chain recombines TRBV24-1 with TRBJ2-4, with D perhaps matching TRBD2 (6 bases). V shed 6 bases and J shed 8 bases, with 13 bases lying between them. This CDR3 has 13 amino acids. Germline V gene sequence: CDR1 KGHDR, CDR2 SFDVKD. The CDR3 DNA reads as TGTGCCACCAGTTCGGGGGATTCACACATTCAGTACTTC. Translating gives CATSSGDSHIQYF.

The DNA for the CDR3 is TGTGCCAGCAGCTCAGGGAAACTGTTTTTT. This encodes CASSSGKLFF. This chain joins TRBV12-3 or TRBV12-4 and TRBJ1-4; possible D gene TRBD1, 5 bases. The CDR3 extends over 10 amino acids. V lost 6 bases and J 11 bases, leaving 7 bases between the germline ends.

For the CDR3, the DNA is TGCGCCAGCAGCCTTTGGAGGGGTACCGGGGAGCTGTTTTTT. Amino acids: CASSLWRGTGELFF. The chain uses TRBV4-3 and TRBJ2-2; tentative D call: TRBD2 (6 bases). The CDR3 covers 14 residues. From germline, CDR1 is LGHNA and CDR2 YSLEER. Between the trimmed V and J ends, which lost 4 bases and 5 bases, there was a span of 11 bases.

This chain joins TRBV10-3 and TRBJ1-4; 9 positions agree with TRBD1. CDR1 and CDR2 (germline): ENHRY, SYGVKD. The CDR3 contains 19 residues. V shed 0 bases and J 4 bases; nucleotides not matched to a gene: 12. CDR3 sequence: CAISESIGRTGAINEKLFF. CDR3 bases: TGTGCCATCAGTGAGTCGATTGGACGGACAGGGGCCATTAATGAAAAACTGTTTTTT.